The subject of this entry is one TCR beta chain. No antigen is known for it. Every TCR cDNA molecule bore a unique molecular identifier. One entry per CDR3 protein results from TCRdb running MiXCR on the 5' RACE reads. In the table there are under 75,000 distinct CDR3 sequences, 13% of which are singletons. Time point in this sample: sample taken at primary tumor resection. Without sorting, whole RNA was sequenced from tumor, nontumor lung or frozen PBMC. The donors were approximately 65 patients with non-small cell lung cancer that was early-stage and untreated. The sample belongs to a study of spatial heterogeneity in lung cancer. Turning to the study itself: Consistently, beta-chain sequences turned up in larger numbers than alpha-chain sequences did.

The V segment lost 0 bases and the J segment 7 bases; nucleotides outside the gene matches: 5. The CDR3 has 15 amino acids. In germline, CDR1 is LGHNA, CDR2 YSLEER. Notes on the study in general: Relative to follow-up, resection was when ubiquitous expanded tumor TCRs appeared more in blood.

This rearrangement joins TRBV4-3 to TRBJ1-4, with TRBD1 matching 7 bases. This receptor was identified in a male donor with early-stage non-small cell lung cancer. Source: PBMCs, taken at surgery. Written as DNA, the CDR3 is TGCGCCAGCAGCCAAGACGGCAGGGGGGCTGAAAAACTGTTTTTT. Amino acid sequence: CASSQDGRGAEKLFF.